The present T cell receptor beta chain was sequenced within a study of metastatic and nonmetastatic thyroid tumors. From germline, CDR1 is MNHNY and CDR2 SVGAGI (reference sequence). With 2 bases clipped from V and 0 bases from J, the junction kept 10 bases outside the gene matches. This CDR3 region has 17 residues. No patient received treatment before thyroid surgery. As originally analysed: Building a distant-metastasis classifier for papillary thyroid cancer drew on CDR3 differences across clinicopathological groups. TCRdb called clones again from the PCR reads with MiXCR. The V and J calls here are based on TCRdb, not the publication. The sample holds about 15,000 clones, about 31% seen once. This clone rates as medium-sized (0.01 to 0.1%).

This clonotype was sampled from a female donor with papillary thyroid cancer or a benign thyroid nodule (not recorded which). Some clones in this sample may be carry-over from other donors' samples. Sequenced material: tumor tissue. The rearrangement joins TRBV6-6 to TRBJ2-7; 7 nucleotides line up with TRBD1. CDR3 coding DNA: TGTGCCAGCAGTTACGTCTTAAAGACAGGGAGCTCCTACGAGCAGTACTTC. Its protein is CASSYVLKTGSSYEQYF.